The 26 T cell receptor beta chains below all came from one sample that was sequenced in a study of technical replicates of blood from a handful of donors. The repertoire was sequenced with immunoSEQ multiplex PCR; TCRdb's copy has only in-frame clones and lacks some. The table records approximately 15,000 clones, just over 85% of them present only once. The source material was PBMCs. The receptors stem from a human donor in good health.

The CDR3 protein is CAISGGSSSYNEQFF. In DNA, the CDR3 is TGTGCCATCAGTGGGGGCAGCAGCTCCTACAATGAGCAGTTCTTC. The chain uses TRBV10-3 and TRBJ2-1, with D possibly TRBD1 on 5 matching bases. The CDR3 is made up of 15 amino acids. Germline values: CDR1 ENHRY, CDR2 SYGVKD. Trimming stripped 4 bases from V and 0 bases from J, with 10 bases between.

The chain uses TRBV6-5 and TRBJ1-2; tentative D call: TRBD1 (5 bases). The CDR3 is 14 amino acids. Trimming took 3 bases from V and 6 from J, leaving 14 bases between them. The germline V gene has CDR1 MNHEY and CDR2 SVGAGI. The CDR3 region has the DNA TGTGCCAGCAGTTATAGGGCAGGGTGGGATGGCTACACCTTC. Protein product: CASSYRAGWDGYTF.

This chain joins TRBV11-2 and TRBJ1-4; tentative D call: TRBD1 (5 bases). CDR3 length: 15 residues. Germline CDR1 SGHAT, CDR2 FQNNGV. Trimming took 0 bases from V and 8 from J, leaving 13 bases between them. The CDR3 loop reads CASSLDWTLGEKLFF. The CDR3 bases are TGTGCCAGCAGCTTAGATTGGACATTGGGAGAAAAACTGTTTTTT. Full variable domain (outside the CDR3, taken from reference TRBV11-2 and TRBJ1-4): EAGVAQSPRYKIIEKRQSVAFWCNPISGHATLYWYQQILGQGPKLLIQFQNNGVVDDSQLPKDRFSAERLKGVDSTLKIQPAKLEDSAVYLCASSLDWTLGEKLFFGSGTQLSVL.

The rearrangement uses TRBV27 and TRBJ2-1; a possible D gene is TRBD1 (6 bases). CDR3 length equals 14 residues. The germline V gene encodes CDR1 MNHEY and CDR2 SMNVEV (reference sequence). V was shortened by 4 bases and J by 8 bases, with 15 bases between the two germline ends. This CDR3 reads CASSSWGTPHEQFF. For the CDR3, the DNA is TGTGCCAGCAGTTCCTGGGGGACACCTCATGAGCAGTTCTTC.

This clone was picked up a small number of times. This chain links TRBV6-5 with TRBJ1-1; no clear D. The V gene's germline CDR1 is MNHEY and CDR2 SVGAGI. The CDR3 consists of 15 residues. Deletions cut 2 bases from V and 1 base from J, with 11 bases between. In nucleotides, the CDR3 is TGTGCCAGCAGTTACGAAGCGGGTTCGAACACTGAAGCTTTCTTT. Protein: CASSYEAGSNTEAFF.

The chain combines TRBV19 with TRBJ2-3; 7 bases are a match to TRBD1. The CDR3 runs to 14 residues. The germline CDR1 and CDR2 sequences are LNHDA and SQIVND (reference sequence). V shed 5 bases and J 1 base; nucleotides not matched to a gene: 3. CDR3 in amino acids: CASSDRDGTDTQYF. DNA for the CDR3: TGTGCCAGTAGTGACAGGGACGGCACAGATACGCAGTATTTT.

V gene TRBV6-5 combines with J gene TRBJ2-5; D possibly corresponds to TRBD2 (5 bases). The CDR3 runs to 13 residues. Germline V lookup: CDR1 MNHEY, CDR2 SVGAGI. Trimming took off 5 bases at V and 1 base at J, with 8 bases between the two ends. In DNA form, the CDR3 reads TGTGCCAGCAGTCCGGGGTTCCAAGAGACCCAGTACTTC. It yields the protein CASSPGFQETQYF.

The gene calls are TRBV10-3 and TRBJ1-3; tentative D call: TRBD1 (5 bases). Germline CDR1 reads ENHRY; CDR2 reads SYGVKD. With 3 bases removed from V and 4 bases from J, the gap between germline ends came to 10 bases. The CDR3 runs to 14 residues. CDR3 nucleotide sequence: TGTGCCATCAGTGATACCAGGGCCGGAAACACCATATATTTT. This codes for CAISDTRAGNTIYF.

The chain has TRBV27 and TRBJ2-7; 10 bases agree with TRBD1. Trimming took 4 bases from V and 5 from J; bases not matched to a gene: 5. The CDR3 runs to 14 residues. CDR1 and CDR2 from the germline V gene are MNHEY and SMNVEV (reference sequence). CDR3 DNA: TGTGCCAGCAGTTGGGACAGGGGAGTAGACGAGCAGTACTTC. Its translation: CASSWDRGVDEQYF.

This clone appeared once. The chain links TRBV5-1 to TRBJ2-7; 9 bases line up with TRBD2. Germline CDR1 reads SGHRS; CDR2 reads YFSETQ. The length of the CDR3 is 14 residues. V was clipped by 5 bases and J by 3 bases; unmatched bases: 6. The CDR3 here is CASSLSSGNYEQYF. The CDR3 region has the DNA TGCGCCAGCAGTTTGTCTAGCGGGAACTACGAGCAGTACTTC.

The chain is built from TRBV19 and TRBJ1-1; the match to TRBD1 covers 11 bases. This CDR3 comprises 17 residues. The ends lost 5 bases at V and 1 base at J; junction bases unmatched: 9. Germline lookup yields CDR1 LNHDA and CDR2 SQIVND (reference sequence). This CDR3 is CASSPRTGGGWNTEAFF. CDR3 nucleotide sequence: TGTGCCAGTAGTCCCCGGACAGGGGGCGGCTGGAACACTGAAGCTTTCTTT.

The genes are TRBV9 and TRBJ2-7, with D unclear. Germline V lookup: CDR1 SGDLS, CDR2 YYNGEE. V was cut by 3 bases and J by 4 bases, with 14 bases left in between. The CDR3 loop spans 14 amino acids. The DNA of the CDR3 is TGTGCCAGCAGCGAATCCGGGTTTACTTACGAGCAGTACTTC. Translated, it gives CASSESGFTYEQYF.

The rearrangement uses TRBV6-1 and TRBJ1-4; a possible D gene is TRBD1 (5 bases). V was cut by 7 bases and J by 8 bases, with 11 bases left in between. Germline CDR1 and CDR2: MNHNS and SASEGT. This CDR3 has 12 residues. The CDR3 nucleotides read TGTGCCAGCAAGGGTGGGGGGGAAAAACTGTTTTTT. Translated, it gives CASKGGGEKLFF.

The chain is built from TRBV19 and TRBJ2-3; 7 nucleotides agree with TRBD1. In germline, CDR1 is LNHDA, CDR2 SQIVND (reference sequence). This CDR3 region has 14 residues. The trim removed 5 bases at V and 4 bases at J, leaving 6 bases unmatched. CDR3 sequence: CASSGGQRPDTQYF. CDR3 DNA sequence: TGTGCCAGTAGTGGGGGACAGAGACCAGATACGCAGTATTTT.

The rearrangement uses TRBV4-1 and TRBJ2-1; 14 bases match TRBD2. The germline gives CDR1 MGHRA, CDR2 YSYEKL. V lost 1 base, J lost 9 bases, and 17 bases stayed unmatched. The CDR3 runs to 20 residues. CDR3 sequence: CASSQVAGLAGESLKPEQFF. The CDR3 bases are TGCGCCAGCAGCCAAGTAGCGGGACTAGCGGGAGAATCTCTCAAGCCTGAGCAGTTCTTC.

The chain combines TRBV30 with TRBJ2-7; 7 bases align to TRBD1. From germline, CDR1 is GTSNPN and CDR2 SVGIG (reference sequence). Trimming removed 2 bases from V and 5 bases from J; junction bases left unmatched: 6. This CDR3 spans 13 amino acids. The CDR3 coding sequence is TGTGCCTGGAGTACAGGGGCGCGCAACGAGCAGTACTTC. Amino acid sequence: CAWSTGARNEQYF.

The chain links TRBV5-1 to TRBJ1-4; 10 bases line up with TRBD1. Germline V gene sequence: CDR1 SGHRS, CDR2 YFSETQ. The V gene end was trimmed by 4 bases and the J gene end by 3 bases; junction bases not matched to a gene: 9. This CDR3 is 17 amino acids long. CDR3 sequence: CASSTRQGAMANEKLFF. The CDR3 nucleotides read TGCGCCAGCAGCACCAGACAGGGGGCCATGGCTAATGAAAAACTGTTTTTT.

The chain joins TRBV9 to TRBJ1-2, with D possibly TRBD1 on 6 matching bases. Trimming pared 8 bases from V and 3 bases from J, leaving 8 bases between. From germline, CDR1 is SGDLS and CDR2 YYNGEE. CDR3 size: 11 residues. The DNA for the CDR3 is TGTGCCAGTGGGACATACTATGGCTACACCTTC. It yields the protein CASGTYYGYTF.

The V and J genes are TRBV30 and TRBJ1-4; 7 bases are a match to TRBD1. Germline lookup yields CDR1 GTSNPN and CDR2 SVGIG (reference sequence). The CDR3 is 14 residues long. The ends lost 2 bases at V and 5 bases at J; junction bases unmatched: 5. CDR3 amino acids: CAWSRGGLNEKLFF. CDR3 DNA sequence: TGTGCCTGGAGTCGAGGGGGCCTGAATGAAAAACTGTTTTTT.

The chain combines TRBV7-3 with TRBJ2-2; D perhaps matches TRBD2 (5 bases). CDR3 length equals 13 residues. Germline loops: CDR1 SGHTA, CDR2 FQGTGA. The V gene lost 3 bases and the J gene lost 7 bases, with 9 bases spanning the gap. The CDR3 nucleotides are TGTGCCAGCAGCTTCGGGGAAGGCGGGGAGCTGTTTTTT. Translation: CASSFGEGGELFF.

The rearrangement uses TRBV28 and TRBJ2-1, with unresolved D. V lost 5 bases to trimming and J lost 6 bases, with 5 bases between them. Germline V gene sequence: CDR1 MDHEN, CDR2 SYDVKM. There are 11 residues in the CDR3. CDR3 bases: TGTGCCAGCAGTCCTCTCAATGAGCAGTTCTTC. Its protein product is CASSPLNEQFF.

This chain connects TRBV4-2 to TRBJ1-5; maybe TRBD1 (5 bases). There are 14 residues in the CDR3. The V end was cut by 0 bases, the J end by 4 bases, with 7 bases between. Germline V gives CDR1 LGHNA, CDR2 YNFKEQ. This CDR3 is CASSQDQGNQPQHF. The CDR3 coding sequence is TGTGCCAGCAGCCAAGACCAGGGTAATCAGCCCCAGCATTTT.

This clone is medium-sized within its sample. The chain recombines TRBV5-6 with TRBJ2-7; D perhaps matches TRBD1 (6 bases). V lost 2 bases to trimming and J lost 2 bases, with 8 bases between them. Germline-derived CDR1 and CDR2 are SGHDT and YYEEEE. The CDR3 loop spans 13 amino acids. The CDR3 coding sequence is TGTGCCAGCAGCTTTGGGGGCCCCTACGAGCAGTACTTC. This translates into CASSFGGPYEQYF.

CDR3 sequence reads: CASSEEITGINYGYTF. As DNA, the CDR3 is TGTGCCAGCAGTGAAGAAATCACAGGGATTAACTATGGCTACACCTTC. The chain combines TRBV6-1 with TRBJ1-2, with a weak D call TRBD1 (6 bases). The V end was cut by 1 base, the J end by 1 base, with 13 bases between. Germline loops: CDR1 MNHNS, CDR2 SASEGT. There are 16 residues in the CDR3.

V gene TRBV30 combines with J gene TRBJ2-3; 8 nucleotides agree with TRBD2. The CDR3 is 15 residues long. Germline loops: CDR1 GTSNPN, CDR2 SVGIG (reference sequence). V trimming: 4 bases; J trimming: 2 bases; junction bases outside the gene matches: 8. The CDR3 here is CAWKSGLGNTDTQYF. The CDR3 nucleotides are TGTGCCTGGAAATCGGGACTAGGGAACACAGATACGCAGTATTTT.

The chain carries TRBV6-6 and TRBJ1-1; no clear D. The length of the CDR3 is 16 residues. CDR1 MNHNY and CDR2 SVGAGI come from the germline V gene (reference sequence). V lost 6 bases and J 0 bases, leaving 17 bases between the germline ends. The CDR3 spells CASSPRGRFMNTEAFF. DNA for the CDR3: TGTGCCAGCAGCCCGCGGGGTAGGTTTATGAACACTGAAGCTTTCTTT.